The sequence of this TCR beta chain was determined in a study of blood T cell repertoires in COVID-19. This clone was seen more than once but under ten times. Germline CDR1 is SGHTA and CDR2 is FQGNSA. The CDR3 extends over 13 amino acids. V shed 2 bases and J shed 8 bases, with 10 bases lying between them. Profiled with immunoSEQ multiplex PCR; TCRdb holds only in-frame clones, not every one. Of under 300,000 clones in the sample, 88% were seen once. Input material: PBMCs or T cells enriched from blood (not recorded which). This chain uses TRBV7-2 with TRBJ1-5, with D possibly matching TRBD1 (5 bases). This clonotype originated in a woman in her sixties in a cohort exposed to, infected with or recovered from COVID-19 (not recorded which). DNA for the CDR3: TGTGCCAGCAGCTTACAGGGAGGTAAGCCCCAGCATTTT. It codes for CASSLQGGKPQHF.